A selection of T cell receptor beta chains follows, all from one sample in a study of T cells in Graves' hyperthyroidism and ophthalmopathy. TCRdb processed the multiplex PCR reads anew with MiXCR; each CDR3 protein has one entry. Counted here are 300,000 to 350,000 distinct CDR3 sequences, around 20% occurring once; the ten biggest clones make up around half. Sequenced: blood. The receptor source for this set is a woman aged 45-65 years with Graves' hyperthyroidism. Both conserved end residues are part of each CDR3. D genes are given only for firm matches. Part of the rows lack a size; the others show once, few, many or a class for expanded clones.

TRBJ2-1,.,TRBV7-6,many,CASSGGTRDEQFF,TGTGCCAGCAGCGGCGGGACTCGCGATGAGCAGTTCTTC
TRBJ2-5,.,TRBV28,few,CASRGSVRGRAETQYF,TGTGCCAGCAGAGGTAGCGTCAGAGGCCGGGCAGAGACCCAGTACTTC
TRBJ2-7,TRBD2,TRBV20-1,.,CSARLAGGRYEQYF,TGCAGTGCGAGACTAGCGGGAGGCCGCTACGAGCAGTACTTC
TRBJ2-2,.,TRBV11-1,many,CASSYVGPLVSGELFF,TGTGCCAGCAGTTACGTCGGGCCCCTGGTGTCCGGGGAGCTGTTTTTT
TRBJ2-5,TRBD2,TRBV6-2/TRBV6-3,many,CASSRLAGPLQETQYF,TGTGCCAGCAGCAGACTAGCGGGGCCGCTCCAAGAGACCCAGTACTTC
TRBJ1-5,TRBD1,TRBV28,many,CASSLGQVNQPQHF,TGTGCCAGCAGTTTGGGACAGGTCAATCAGCCCCAGCATTTT
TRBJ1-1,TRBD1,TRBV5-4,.,CASSLDRVEAFF,TGTGCCAGCAGCCTTGACAGGGTTGAAGCTTTCTTT
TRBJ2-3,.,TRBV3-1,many,CASSQGGRADTQYF,TGTGCCAGCAGCCAAGGGGGACGAGCTGATACGCAGTATTTT
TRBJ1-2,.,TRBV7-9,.,CASSSSGRGRGHYGYTF,TGTGCCAGCAGCTCCTCCGGCAGGGGACGGGGTCACTATGGCTACACCTTC
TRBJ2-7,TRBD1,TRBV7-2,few,CASSYLGQGNYEQYF,TGTGCCAGCAGCTATTTAGGACAGGGTAACTACGAGCAGTACTTC
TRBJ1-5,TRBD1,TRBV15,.,CATSEGTGYNQPQHF,TGTGCCACCAGCGAAGGGACAGGGTACAATCAGCCCCAGCATTTT
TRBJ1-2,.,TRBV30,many,CAWSPGGSIGGYTF,TGTGCCTGGAGCCCCGGGGGCTCGATTGGGGGCTACACCTTC
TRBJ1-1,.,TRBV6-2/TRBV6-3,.,CSSSARMNIEAFF,TGCTCCAGCAGTGCCCGTATGAACATTGAAGCTTTCTTT
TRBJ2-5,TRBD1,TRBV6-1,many,CASSENRGRGETQYF,TGTGCCAGCAGTGAGAACAGGGGGCGTGGGGAGACCCAGTACTTC
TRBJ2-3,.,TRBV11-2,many,CASTLTGPDTQYF,TGTGCCAGCACCCTGACCGGTCCAGATACGCAGTATTTT
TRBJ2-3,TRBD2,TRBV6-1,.,CASSALSGGSTDTQYF,TGTGCCAGCAGCGCTCTGAGCGGGGGGAGCACAGATACGCAGTATTTT
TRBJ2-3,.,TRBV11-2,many,CASSSNPISSTDTQYF,TGTGCCAGCAGCTCTAACCCTATCTCTAGCACAGATACGCAGTATTTT
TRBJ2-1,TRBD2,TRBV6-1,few,CASSEAGLAGSNEQFF,TGTGCCAGCAGTGAAGCAGGGCTAGCGGGAAGCAATGAGCAGTTCTTC
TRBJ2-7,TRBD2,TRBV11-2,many,CASTSRASGAYEQYF,TGTGCCAGCACCTCCCGGGCTAGCGGAGCCTACGAGCAGTACTTC
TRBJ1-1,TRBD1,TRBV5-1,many,CASSSGQGAPEAFF,TGCGCCAGCAGCTCGGGACAGGGGGCACCTGAAGCTTTCTTT
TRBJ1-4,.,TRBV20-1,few,CSASPPGAGVKLFF,TGCAGTGCTAGCCCCCCAGGGGCAGGTGTAAAACTGTTTTTT
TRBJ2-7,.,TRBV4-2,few,CASSLRLHSYEQYF,TGTGCCAGCAGCCTTAGACTACATTCCTACGAGCAGTACTTC
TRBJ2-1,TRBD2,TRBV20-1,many,CSARDLGTSGGSSYNEQFF,TGCAGTGCTAGAGATCTTGGGACTAGCGGGGGCAGCTCCTACAATGAGCAGTTCTTC
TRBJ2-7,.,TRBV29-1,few,CSVEDQNNHYEQYF,TGCAGCGTTGAAGATCAGAATAACCACTACGAGCAGTACTTC
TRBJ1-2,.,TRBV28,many,CASSLLNYGYTF,TGTGCCAGCAGTTTACTCAACTATGGCTACACCTTC
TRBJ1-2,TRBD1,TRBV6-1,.,CASSPRDRGGYTF,TGTGCCAGCAGCCCGCGGGACAGAGGAGGCTACACCTTC
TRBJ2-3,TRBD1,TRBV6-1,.,CASAKVGQGGDTQYF,TGTGCCAGCGCGAAAGTGGGACAGGGAGGCGATACGCAGTATTTT
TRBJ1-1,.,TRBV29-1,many,CSVGSQGYTEAFF,TGCAGCGTTGGGTCACAGGGTTACACTGAAGCTTTCTTT
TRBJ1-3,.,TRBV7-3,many,CASSRTPGDTGNTIYF,TGTGCCAGCAGCCGAACCCCCGGGGACACTGGAAACACCATATATTTT
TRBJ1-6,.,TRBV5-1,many,CASSLETGRSPLHF,TGCGCCAGCAGCTTGGAGACAGGACGATCACCCCTCCACTTT
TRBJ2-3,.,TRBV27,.,CASSSHPDRIKQYF,TGTGCCAGCAGTTCCCACCCCGACAGGATCAAGCAGTATTTT
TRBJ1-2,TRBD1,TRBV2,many,CASSTSVAGGNYGYTF,TGTGCCAGCAGTACTTCCGTCGCAGGGGGGAACTATGGCTACACCTTC
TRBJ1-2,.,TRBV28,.,CASSPVSGSLYGYTF,TGTGCCAGCAGTCCTGTCTCAGGGAGCCTCTATGGCTACACCTTC
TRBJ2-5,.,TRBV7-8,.,CASSLVPGRETQYF,TGTGCCAGCAGCTTAGTCCCCGGGCGCGAGACCCAGTACTTC
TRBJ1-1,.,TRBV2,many,CASIFLNTEAFF,TGTGCCAGCATTTTTTTGAACACTGAAGCTTTCTTT
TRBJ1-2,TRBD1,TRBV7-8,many,CASSPTGSNYGYTF,TGTGCCAGCAGCCCGACAGGGTCTAACTATGGCTACACCTTC
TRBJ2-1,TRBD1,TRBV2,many,CASSGGQGRSEQFF,TGTGCCAGCAGTGGGGGACAGGGACGGAGTGAGCAGTTCTTC
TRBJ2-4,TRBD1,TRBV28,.,CASSPPGRGKNIQYF,TGTGCCAGCAGTCCCCCCGGCAGGGGGAAAAACATTCAGTACTTC
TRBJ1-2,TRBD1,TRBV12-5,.,CASGSPGQGDYGYTF,TGTGCTAGTGGTTCACCGGGACAGGGGGACTATGGCTACACCTTC
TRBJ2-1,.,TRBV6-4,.,CASSDSVTGGYNEQFF,TGTGCCAGCAGTGACTCCGTGACAGGAGGGTACAATGAGCAGTTCTTC
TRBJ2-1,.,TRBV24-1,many,CATTEGPYNEQFF,TGTGCCACCACCGAAGGGCCCTACAATGAGCAGTTCTTC
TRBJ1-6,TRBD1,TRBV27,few,CASNPGQGVRSPLHF,TGTGCCAGCAACCCGGGACAGGGGGTTCGTTCACCCCTCCACTTT
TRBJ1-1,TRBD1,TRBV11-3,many,CASSQGGTGAYNTEAFF,TGTGCCAGCAGCCAAGGGGGGACAGGGGCCTACAACACTGAAGCTTTCTTT
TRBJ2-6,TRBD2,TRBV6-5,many,CASSYSTSPASGANVLTF,TGTGCCAGCAGTTACTCGACTAGCCCCGCATCTGGGGCCAACGTCCTGACTTTC
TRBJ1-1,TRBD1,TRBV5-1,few,CASSFGQGAAEAFF,TGCGCCAGCAGCTTCGGACAGGGGGCCGCTGAAGCTTTCTTT
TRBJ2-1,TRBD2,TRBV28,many,CASSLELAGGTEQFF,TGTGCCAGCAGTTTAGAGTTAGCGGGGGGTACGGAGCAGTTCTTC
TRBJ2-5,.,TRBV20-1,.,CSASSAASPQQETQYF,TGCAGTGCTAGCAGCGCGGCTAGCCCTCAACAAGAGACCCAGTACTTC
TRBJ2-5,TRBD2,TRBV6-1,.,CASRPSGRKETQYF,TGTGCCAGCAGGCCTAGCGGGAGGAAAGAGACCCAGTACTTC
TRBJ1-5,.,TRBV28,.,CASSLFQGRRPQHF,TGTGCCAGCAGTTTATTCCAGGGAAGGCGGCCCCAGCATTTT
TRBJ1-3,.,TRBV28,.,CASRLGEAGNTIYF,TGTGCCAGCAGACTCGGAGAGGCTGGAAACACCATATATTTT
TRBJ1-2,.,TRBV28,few,CASTPGGRDGYTF,TGTGCCAGCACCCCCGGGGGCAGGGATGGCTACACCTTC
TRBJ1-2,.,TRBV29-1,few,CSVVNGGVYGYTF,TGCAGCGTTGTTAACGGGGGCGTCTATGGCTACACCTTC
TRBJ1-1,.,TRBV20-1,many,CSGREDRLNTEAFF,TGCAGTGGACGGGAAGACAGGTTGAACACTGAAGCTTTCTTT
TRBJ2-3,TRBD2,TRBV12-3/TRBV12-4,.,CASSLRPLAGRTDTQYF,TGTGCCAGCAGTTTACGGCCACTAGCGGGGCGCACAGATACGCAGTATTTT
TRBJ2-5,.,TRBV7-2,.,CACGRRHQETQYF,TGTGCCTGCGGACGGAGGCACCAAGAGACCCAGTACTTC